This TCR beta chain was observed in a study of cytomegalovirus exposure and HLA in healthy donors. As for the study in general: Early on, a data release was issued that held approximately 78 million unique TCRs from HLA-typed donors.

Study-wide results and caveats: In a later analysis, roughly 17,000 TCR beta sequences were associated with HLA alleles at 0.05 false discovery rate.

CDR1 SGHRS and CDR2 YFSETQ come from the germline V gene. V lost 7 bases to trimming and J lost 4 bases; unmatched junction nucleotides: 6. The CDR3 length is 14 residues. Primers: 60 Vbeta forward and 13 Jbeta reverse. The protocol was immunoSEQ multiplex PCR, while the TCRdb copy is restricted to in-frame clones and leaves out a portion. The sample contains approximately 150,000 clones, 66% of which appear only once. About this clone: Its antigen is as yet unknown.

The source material was PBMCs. This rearrangement joins TRBV5-1 to TRBJ2-1, with 9 bases aligning to TRBD2. This clonotype was obtained from a woman in her sixties or seventies in good health and CMV-seronegative. The CDR3: CASGGAGGYNEQFF. The CDR3 nucleotides are TGCGCCAGCGGAGGAGCGGGGGGTTACAATGAGCAGTTCTTC.